This T cell receptor (beta chain) was found in a study of T cell repertoires in ileal Crohn's disease (dated by TCRdb to the late 2010s). Regarding the research as a whole: The median duration of disease was 7.5 to 9.5 years, and at the time of surgery 35% of patients were active smokers. Surgery was performed for a complication in all patients, with stricturing disease in roughly 60% and penetrating disease in approximately 40%. About half of the patients received postoperative therapy: about a dozen received thiopurines and around 20 received anti-TNF agents. A prospective multicentre cohort supplied the 50 or so Crohn's disease patients whose TCR repertoires were analysed. The study was conducted in parallel with a multicentre cohort that was designed to identify predictors of early endoscopic recurrence following ileocolonic resection. Endoscopic postoperative recurrence was defined by a Rutgeerts score above i0. The study sequenced 150 to 200 mucosal samples from 57 patients, taken at several locations on the surgical specimen and at postoperative endoscopy.

Adults with ileal or ileocolonic Crohn's disease for whom ileocolonic resection was indicated were considered eligible. Before DNA extraction, whole ileal mucosal biopsies were kept frozen at -80 degrees C. A TRizol-based method was used to extract genomic DNA from the frozen whole biopsies, and the DNA was quantified with a NanoDrop 2000 spectrophotometer. The CDR3 has 15 amino acids, counting the end cysteine and phenylalanine. The entry retains the CDR3 DNA only, 45 bases that are in frame from base 1. Looking up the germline V gene yields CDR1 SGHVS and CDR2 FQNEAQ. Germline trimming amounts to 6 bases on V and 6 bases on J, with 7 as the count of junction bases outside the gene matches. Five hundred nanograms of biopsy DNA per sample were submitted for commercial TCRB immunosequencing. Adaptive Biotechnology amplified CDR3 regions from genomic DNA with a two-step multiplex PCR that controlled for amplification bias. In the first PCR, primers covered every V and J gene segment, and in the second PCR, barcodes and Illumina adapters were added. An Illumina instrument was used to sequence the CDR3 libraries. For the original study's pipeline: The analysis drew on both the pipelines supplied by the vendor and custom analysis of the raw data in R/Bioconductor running R version 3.3.0. Clonality, ranging from 0 to 1, was calculated as the inverse of the normalised Shannon entropy of all productive clones. The repertoire share taken up by the top 100 clones defined high-frequency clones, and only clones that passed a 95% confidence test were kept. The Simpson index measured repertoire diversity, and the Morisita-Horn index measured overlap between samples. This is the immuneACCESS table as TCRdb keeps it, with only in-frame sequences that have V and J called. A part of the clones is gone; compared with another copy, unresolved V genes explain less than half, and the rest is unexplained. V and J calls and clone size are as listed in that table; D and trimming were resolved from the DNA. The sample records about 15,000 clones, about 82% of which are singletons. The biggest ten clones account for 6% to 6.5% of the sample.

The investigation overall reported the following: A significantly higher proportion of clonal expansions was observed in active smokers at surgery than in non-smokers (approximately 26% vs 20%, p=0.02). Sorted CD8 T cells carried more high-frequency clones than CD4 T cells, suggesting mucosal expansions were mainly CD8. Only a subgroup of patients, of unstated size, had mucosal CD4 and CD8 T cells sorted and sequenced. Higher high-frequency clone percentages at surgery were associated with endoscopic recurrence; all patients with clonality above 26.8% (18/57) had recurrence.

Comment on this clone: The target of this receptor is not known. No clone much larger than this one lies a single base away; base qualities are absent.

The chain employs TRBV7-8 and TRBJ2-2; the central 10 bases match TRBD2. The sequenced material came from ileal tissue. The TCR originated in an adult with Crohn's disease. The nucleotide sequence reads as follows: TGTGCCAGCAGTGAGAGCGGGAGGGGGTCCGGGGAGCTGTTTTTT. Translated, it reads CASSESGRGSGELFF.